This T cell receptor beta chain was sequenced during a study of cytomegalovirus exposure and HLA in healthy donors. 13 Jbeta primers and 60 Vbeta primers were used for the PCR. Profiled with immunoSEQ multiplex PCR; TCRdb holds only in-frame clones, not every one. Of some 190,000 clones in the sample, around 87% were seen once. Germline V gives CDR1 ENHRY, CDR2 SYGVKD. This CDR3 region has 13 residues. Trimming pared 0 bases from V and 7 bases from J, leaving 9 bases between. Study-wide results and limits: TCR association rates varied by HLA locus in a later analysis, with DRB1 highest and HLA-C lowest.

Worth noting for this clone: Its antigen is not known.

The J gene is TRBJ1-1, the V gene TRBV10-3; D call uncertain. The sequencing sample was made of PBMCs. This receptor was identified in a young man in good health and CMV-seronegative. CDR3 in DNA: TGTGCCATCAGTGAGTCGAAAAGCATTGAAGCTTTCTTT. Encoded protein: CAISESKSIEAFF.